What follows are 25 T cell receptor beta chains derived from one specimen sequenced in a study of T cell repertoires in cytomegalovirus infection. TCRdb re-analysed the reads in MiXCR, keeping a single row per CDR3 protein. The top ten hold 2.8% of the sample, which has around 740,000 distinct CDR3 sequences, approximately 34% seen once. The sequencing input was PBMCs. The receptors were sampled from a human donor in good health (CMV status not recorded). Some clones in this sample may be carry-over from other donors' samples.

V gene TRBV6-5 combines with J gene TRBJ1-6; D is unclear. CDR3 length: 17 residues. Trimming took 6 bases from V and 0 from J, leaving 15 bases between them. Germline CDR1 reads MNHEY; CDR2 reads SVGAGI. The CDR3 DNA reads TGTGCCAGCAGCTTCGCCCAGGAGAGCTCCTATAATTCACCCCTCCACTTT. As protein: CASSFAQESSYNSPLHF.

V usage is TRBV11-2 and J usage is TRBJ1-3; D uncertain. The CDR3 covers 17 residues. Germline V gene data show CDR1 as SGHAT and CDR2 as FQNNGV. Trimming shortened V by 2 bases and J by 4 bases, and 18 bases separated the two germline ends. The DNA for the CDR3 is TGTGCCAGCAGCTTATTGAATACCAGAATCTCAGGAAACACCATATATTTT. This sequence encodes CASSLLNTRISGNTIYF.

Worth noting for this clonotype: A junction boundary mismatches the germline segment, possibly from a read error. The V call is TRBV7-2, the J call TRBJ2-1; TRBD2 might be the D (6 bases). CDR3 length: 15 residues. CDR1 and CDR2 (germline): SGHTA, FQGNSA. CDR3 loop: CDSRLDWAGHNEQFF. The CDR3 nucleotides read TGTGACAGCAGATTGGACTGGGCGGGACACAATGAGCAGTTCTTC.

The rearrangement uses TRBV5-1 and TRBJ1-4; possible D gene TRBD1, 5 bases. The CDR3 runs 14 residues. Trimming removed 7 bases at V and 5 bases at J, with 15 bases between. From germline, CDR1 is SGHRS and CDR2 YFSETQ. Written as DNA, the CDR3 is TGCGCCAGCCGCCAGTGGGGCCCCAATGAAAAACTGTTTTTT. The encoded protein is CASRQWGPNEKLFF.

This chain uses TRBV11-2 with TRBJ2-7; D perhaps matches TRBD2 (5 bases). V was cut by 2 bases and J by 6 bases, with 14 bases left in between. Germline V gene lookup returns CDR1 SGHAT and CDR2 FQNNGV. CDR3 length: 14 amino acids. This CDR3 is CASSLSRGTGEQYF. Here the CDR3 DNA reads TGTGCCAGCAGCTTAAGTCGGGGTACGGGCGAGCAGTACTTC. Looking up the rest from reference TRBV11-2 and TRBJ2-7 gives the full variable domain: EAGVAQSPRYKIIEKRQSVAFWCNPISGHATLYWYQQILGQGPKLLIQFQNNGVVDDSQLPKDRFSAERLKGVDSTLKIQPAKLEDSAVYLCASSLSRGTGEQYFGPGTRLTVT.

In its sample, this clonotype was seen a few times. The chain uses TRBV25-1 and TRBJ2-7; 7 bases are a match to TRBD2. The CDR3 has 15 residues. Germline V gives CDR1 MGHDK, CDR2 SYGVNS. V shed 4 bases, J shed 3 bases, and the junction held 9 bases outside the gene matches. The CDR3 nucleotides read TGTGCCAGCAGTGGAGCTCAGACGGGAGGCTACGAGCAGTACTTC. It translates to CASSGAQTGGYEQYF.

This clonotype has only a few counts. The V call is TRBV6-5, the J call TRBJ1-3; D is ambiguous. Trimming took 6 bases from V and 4 from J, leaving 16 bases between them. Germline V gives CDR1 MNHEY, CDR2 SVGAGI. The CDR3 is 15 amino acids. This CDR3 is CASSPNPDPGNTIYF. The CDR3 nucleotides read TGTGCCAGCAGCCCCAATCCGGACCCGGGAAACACCATATATTTT.

This clonotype was counted a few times. The V gene is TRBV12-3 or TRBV12-4, the J gene TRBJ1-5; TRBD1 matches 8 bases. After removal of 5 bases from V and 4 bases from J, the junction contained 4 bases not matched to a gene. The CDR3 is 14 residues long. The CDR3 is CASSPNRGNQPQHF. The CDR3 region has the DNA TGTGCCAGCAGTCCCAACAGGGGGAATCAGCCCCAGCATTTT.

The rearrangement joins TRBV28 to TRBJ2-1, with 11 positions matching TRBD2. Germline loops: CDR1 MDHEN, CDR2 SYDVKM. V dropped 5 bases and J dropped 1; count of bases not matched to a gene: 4. This CDR3 is 16 amino acids long. The CDR3 is CASSQLAGESYNEQFF. The DNA of the CDR3 is TGTGCCAGCAGTCAACTAGCGGGGGAGTCCTACAATGAGCAGTTCTTC.

J is TRBJ2-7 and V is TRBV12-3 or TRBV12-4, with unresolved D. CDR3 length: 15 residues. The V end was cut by 6 bases, the J end by 0 bases, with 15 bases between. This CDR3 is CASSRVDTVSYEQYF. In nucleotides, the CDR3 is TGTGCCAGCAGCCGAGTAGACACCGTCTCCTACGAGCAGTACTTC.

The chain employs TRBV6-6 and TRBJ1-5; D not certain. Germline CDR1 is MNHNY and CDR2 is SVGAGI (reference sequence). The V end lost 2 bases, the J end lost 3 bases, and 11 bases lay between the germline ends. This CDR3 has 15 amino acids. CDR3 sequence (DNA): TGTGCCAGCAGTTACATTTTCTCCAACAATCAGCCCCAGCATTTT. Translated: CASSYIFSNNQPQHF.

This chain uses TRBV3-1 with TRBJ2-1; D ambiguous. Germline CDR1 reads LGHDT; CDR2 reads YNNKEL (reference sequence). This CDR3 is built from 15 residues. V lost 0 bases, J lost 5 bases, and 11 bases lay in between. The CDR3 DNA is TGTGCCAGCAGCCAAGATGGGCTAGTCCACAATGAGCAGTTCTTC. This translates into CASSQDGLVHNEQFF.

The chain links TRBV28 to TRBJ1-5; D perhaps matches TRBD1 (5 bases). This CDR3 comprises 14 residues. Trimming removed 2 bases at V and 5 bases at J, with 10 bases between. Germline values: CDR1 MDHEN, CDR2 SYDVKM. Written as DNA, the CDR3 is TGTGCCAGCAGTTTAAGTAGGGGTTATCAGCCCCAGCATTTT. Translation: CASSLSRGYQPQHF.

This clonotype was counted at least ten times. The rearrangement links TRBV7-8 to TRBJ1-5; D is possibly TRBD1 (5 bases). V was trimmed by 5 bases and J by 4 bases, leaving 15 bases between them. Germline CDR1 SGHVS, CDR2 FQNEAQ. This CDR3 spans 15 amino acids. DNA for the CDR3: TGTGCCAGCAGCCCGCTCGGGACTTATAATCAGCCCCAGCATTTT. Translated: CASSPLGTYNQPQHF.

Note on this clonotype: One junction end does not reproduce the germline sequence, and a read error may be involved. The J gene is TRBJ1-5, the V gene TRBV5-1; D is undetermined. Germline CDR1 reads SGHRS; CDR2 reads YFSETQ. This CDR3 is 14 amino acids long. The CDR3 protein is CASSPEGGNQPQNF. The CDR3 region has the DNA TGCGCCAGCAGCCCTGAAGGTGGAAATCAGCCCCAGAATTTT.

V is TRBV11-2 and J is TRBJ1-1; D gene unclear. The V end lost 0 bases, the J end lost 1 base, and 9 bases lay between the germline ends. Per the germline V gene, CDR1 is SGHAT and CDR2 is FQNNGV. This CDR3 is 15 amino acids long. CDR3 protein: CASSLDLRENTEAFF. The CDR3 DNA reads as TGTGCCAGCAGCTTAGATTTACGGGAGAACACTGAAGCTTTCTTT.

This chain joins TRBV28 and TRBJ1-1; the D is unclear. This CDR3 is 14 amino acids long. V lost 3 bases, J lost 0 bases, and 8 bases lay in between. Germline CDR1 and CDR2: MDHEN and SYDVKM. The CDR3 spells CASSLRKMNTEAFF. The CDR3 region has the DNA TGTGCCAGCAGTTTGAGGAAAATGAACACTGAAGCTTTCTTT.

The J gene is TRBJ1-2, the V gene TRBV7-2; a possible D gene is TRBD1 (6 bases). CDR3 length: 13 amino acids. CDR1 and CDR2 (germline): SGHTA, FQGNSA. V lost 5 bases and J lost 8, with 15 bases in between. The CDR3 DNA follows: TGTGCCAGCAGCCTCACGGGGGCTAGAGGCTACACCTTC. It is translated as CASSLTGARGYTF.

The chain has TRBV7-2 and TRBJ2-3; 8 bases line up with TRBD2. The CDR3 totals 17 residues. In germline, CDR1 is SGHTA, CDR2 FQGNSA. V was pared by 0 bases and J by 4 bases, with 9 bases of the junction left unmatched. In DNA, the CDR3 is TGTGCCAGCAGCTTAGCGAGGAGGGGTAGCGGGGCAGATACGCAGTATTTT. Its translation is CASSLARRGSGADTQYF.

The V and J genes are TRBV19 and TRBJ2-1, with TRBD2 matching over 10 bases. Trimming at V came to 6 bases and at J to 0 bases, leaving 2 bases not matched to a gene. CDR3 size: 15 residues. The germline V gene has CDR1 LNHDA and CDR2 SQIVND (reference sequence). The CDR3 DNA is TGTGCCAGTAGGCTAGCGGGAGCCTCCTACAATGAGCAGTTCTTC. Amino acids: CASRLAGASYNEQFF.

The table lists this clonotype with a few counts. V gene TRBV2 combines with J gene TRBJ2-7, with D unresolved. Trimming left V 7 bases short and J 0 bases short, with 7 bases between. Germline V gene lookup returns CDR1 SNHLY and CDR2 FYNNEI. CDR3 length: 12 amino acids. CDR3 residues: CASTRDSYEQYF. For the CDR3, the DNA is TGTGCCAGCACTAGGGACTCCTACGAGCAGTACTTC. The complete variable domain, with remaining parts taken from reference TRBV2 and TRBJ2-7, reads EPEVTQTPSHQVTQMGQEVILRCVPISNHLYFYWYRQILGQKVEFLVSFYNNEISEKSEIFDDQFSVERPDGSNFTLKIRSTKLEDSAMYFCASTRDSYEQYFGPGTRLTVT.

The rearrangement links TRBV6-1 to TRBJ2-6; 7 nucleotides agree with TRBD1. Losses at the gene ends were 4 bases for V and 4 bases for J; bases not matched to a gene: 16. The CDR3 totals 19 residues. CDR1 is MNHNS, CDR2 SASEGT, per germline. For the CDR3, the DNA is TGTGCCAGCAGTGCGATTCTGGGACAGTTGAATTCAGGGGCCAACGTCCTGACTTTC. Its translation is CASSAILGQLNSGANVLTF.

Points on this clonotype: This clone may be a read error of a much larger clone one base away. This chain connects TRBV7-8 to TRBJ1-5; tentatively, D is TRBD1 (6 bases). The CDR3 runs 14 residues. Germline V CDR1 and CDR2: SGHVS, FQNEAQ. Trimming pared 4 bases from V and 11 bases from J, leaving 18 bases between. For the CDR3, the DNA is TGTGCCAGCAGCTACGGGGGCGGTGGACGGTCCCAGCATTTT. It is translated as CASSYGGGGRSQHF.

This chain links TRBV19 with TRBJ2-4; D not resolved. Germline V CDR1 and CDR2: LNHDA, SQIVND (reference sequence). The V gene lost 3 bases and the J gene lost 11 bases, with 17 bases spanning the gap. The CDR3 totals 14 residues. The CDR3 DNA reads as TGTGCCAGTAGTATTATCTCTGCAGAGGTCTTTCAGTACTTC. Residues: CASSIISAEVFQYF.

The V gene is TRBV30, the J gene TRBJ1-5; 7 nucleotides align to TRBD1. Germline CDR1 and CDR2: GTSNPN and SVGIG (reference sequence). This CDR3 region has 13 residues. V dropped 1 base and J dropped 5; count of bases not matched to a gene: 2. The CDR3 reads CAWSAGGDQPQHF. The CDR3 DNA reads as TGTGCCTGGAGTGCAGGGGGTGATCAGCCCCAGCATTTT.